The 12 T cell receptor beta chains below come from one sample, sequenced in a study of cytomegalovirus exposure and HLA in healthy donors. Clones were sequenced by immunoSEQ multiplex PCR, and TCRdb holds only the in-frame ones, with some missing. This table has a few hundred thousand clones, roughly 88% appearing once. Sequenced input: PBMCs. The receptors come from a woman younger than 30 in good health and CMV-seronegative.

The CDR3 nucleotides read TGTGCCAGCAGACAGGGATCTCAAGAGACCCAGTACTTC. It is translated as CASRQGSQETQYF. The chain recombines TRBV28 with TRBJ2-5; tentatively, D is TRBD1 (6 bases). The CDR3 has 13 amino acids. Trimming stripped 6 bases from V and 2 bases from J, with 10 bases between. Germline V lookup: CDR1 MDHEN, CDR2 SYDVKM.

The V gene is TRBV28, the J gene TRBJ2-7; D is undetermined. Germline CDR1 and CDR2: MDHEN and SYDVKM. Trimming removed 3 bases from V and 5 bases from J, with 17 bases in between. The CDR3 totals 15 residues. CDR3: CASSFLERRNHEQYF. Written as DNA, the CDR3 is TGTGCCAGCAGTTTTTTGGAGCGCCGAAACCACGAGCAGTACTTC.

This clone was seen once. This sequence joins TRBV7-9 and TRBJ2-5; 7 bases are a match to TRBD1. V dropped 6 bases and J dropped 2; count of bases not matched to a gene: 12. CDR1 and CDR2 (germline): SEHNR, FQNEAQ (reference sequence). The CDR3 is 16 residues long. CDR3: CASSLYVGQTQETQYF. CDR3 sequence (DNA): TGTGCCAGCAGTTTGTATGTGGGACAGACACAAGAGACCCAGTACTTC. The variable domain in full, completed from reference TRBV7-9 and TRBJ2-5, reads DTGVSQNPRHKITKRGQNVTFRCDPISEHNRLYWYRQTLGQGPEFLTYFQNEAQLEKSRLLSDRFSAERPKGSFSTLEIQRTEQGDSAMYLCASSLYVGQTQETQYFGPGTRLLVL.

This chain uses TRBV11-3 with TRBJ2-5; perhaps TRBD1 as D (6 bases). This CDR3 has 13 amino acids. Germline CDR1 SGHNT, CDR2 YENEEA. The ends were cut back, 4 bases at V and 5 bases at J, with 11 bases in the middle. The CDR3 here is CASSSRTEETQYF. The CDR3 DNA reads TGTGCCAGCAGCTCCCGGACAGAGGAGACCCAGTACTTC.

The chain joins TRBV5-1 to TRBJ2-6; weak D call: TRBD2 (6 bases). With 0 bases removed from V and 0 bases from J, the gap between germline ends came to 13 bases. CDR1 and CDR2 from the germline V gene are SGHRS and YFSETQ. CDR3 length: 18 amino acids. CDR3 in DNA: TGCGCCAGCAGCTTGGCCCTACCCGGGAGCTCTGGGGCCAACGTCCTGACTTTC. Residues: CASSLALPGSSGANVLTF.

The chain employs TRBV15 and TRBJ2-7; TRBD1 matches at 11 bases. This CDR3 is 16 amino acids long. The ends lost 2 bases at V and 3 bases at J; junction bases unmatched: 6. Germline V gene lookup returns CDR1 LNHNV and CDR2 YYDKDF (reference sequence). The CDR3 loop reads CATSRKTGTGGYEQYF. The CDR3 DNA is TGTGCCACCAGCAGAAAAACCGGGACAGGGGGCTACGAGCAGTACTTC.

This clone was seen only once. DNA of the CDR3: TGTGCCAGCAGTTTAGGGCAGGGGGGTGGCTATGGCTACACCTTC. Amino acid sequence: CASSLGQGGGYGYTF. The gene calls are TRBV27 and TRBJ1-2; 7 bases fit TRBD1. The length of the CDR3 is 15 residues. Germline loops: CDR1 MNHEY, CDR2 SMNVEV (reference sequence). V lost 2 bases, J lost 4 bases, and 7 bases stayed unmatched.

J is TRBJ2-2 and V is TRBV30; D is undetermined. Trimming removed 2 bases at V and 3 bases at J, with 7 bases between. The CDR3 loop spans 13 amino acids. CDR1 GTSNPN and CDR2 SVGIG come from the germline V gene (reference sequence). The CDR3 spells CAWSRAHTGELFF. The CDR3 bases are TGTGCCTGGAGTAGAGCCCACACCGGGGAGCTGTTTTTT.

This clone was observed a few times. The rearrangement joins TRBV25-1 to TRBJ1-1; 8 nucleotides line up with TRBD1. CDR3 length: 13 amino acids. V trimming: 6 bases; J trimming: 5 bases; junction bases outside the gene matches: 5. CDR1 is MGHDK, CDR2 SYGVNS, per germline. The DNA of the CDR3 is TGTGCCAGCAGCGGACAGGGTGTAACTGAAGCTTTCTTT. Translating it yields CASSGQGVTEAFF. The full variable domain, with the rest looked up from reference TRBV25-1 and TRBJ1-1, is EADIYQTPRYLVIGTGKKITLECSQTMGHDKMYWYQQDPGMELHLIHYSYGVNSTEKGDLSSESTVSRIRTEHFPLTLESARPSHTSQYLCASSGQGVTEAFFGQGTRLTVV.

The chain recombines TRBV6-1 with TRBJ2-1; D unresolved. The V end was cut by 2 bases, the J end by 5 bases, with 16 bases between. Germline V lookup: CDR1 MNHNS, CDR2 SASEGT. The CDR3 length is 16 residues. The CDR3 here is CASSEMNTRLNNEQFF. CDR3 nucleotide sequence: TGTGCCAGCAGTGAAATGAACACCCGCTTGAACAATGAGCAGTTCTTC.

This chain joins TRBV18 and TRBJ1-5, with 7 bases that match TRBD1. The V gene's germline CDR1 is KGHSH and CDR2 LQKENI. J gave up 7 bases and V 6 bases, and 3 bases lay outside the gene matches. The CDR3 totals 12 residues. In nucleotides, the CDR3 is TGTGCCAGCTCGACAGGGAACCAGCCCCAGCATTTT. Amino acid sequence: CASSTGNQPQHF.

This clone was picked up one time. V usage is TRBV18 and J usage is TRBJ2-3; TRBD1 matches at 7 bases. The CDR3 is 16 residues long. Per germline, CDR1 KGHSH and CDR2 LQKENI. The junction had 9 bases not matched to a gene; V was cut back by 2 bases and J by 4 bases. The CDR3 DNA reads TGTGCCAGCTCACCATCAACAGGGGATAGTTCAGATACGCAGTATTTT. It encodes CASSPSTGDSSDTQYF.